Here is one T cell receptor (beta chain) with its context. The sample comes from a study of T cells after yellow fever vaccination. Germline V lookup: CDR1 LNHDA, CDR2 SQIVND (reference sequence). CDR3 size: 12 residues. The junction had 5 bases not matched to a gene; V was cut back by 10 bases and J by 5 bases. Each CDR3 protein gets one entry after TCRdb re-called the 5' RACE reads with MiXCR. The sample holds approximately 610,000 distinct CDR3 sequences; around 17% are singletons and the top ten take approximately 15%. The material was PBMCs, obtained around 5 days after the first yellow fever vaccination. The sequence came from a man aged 18 to 30 who received the YFV17D yellow fever vaccine. V usage is TRBV19 and J usage is TRBJ1-1; TRBD1 aligns across 9 bases. CDR3 protein: CATGTGKTEAFF. CDR3 DNA sequence: TGTGCCACCGGGACAGGGAAGACTGAAGCTTTCTTT.